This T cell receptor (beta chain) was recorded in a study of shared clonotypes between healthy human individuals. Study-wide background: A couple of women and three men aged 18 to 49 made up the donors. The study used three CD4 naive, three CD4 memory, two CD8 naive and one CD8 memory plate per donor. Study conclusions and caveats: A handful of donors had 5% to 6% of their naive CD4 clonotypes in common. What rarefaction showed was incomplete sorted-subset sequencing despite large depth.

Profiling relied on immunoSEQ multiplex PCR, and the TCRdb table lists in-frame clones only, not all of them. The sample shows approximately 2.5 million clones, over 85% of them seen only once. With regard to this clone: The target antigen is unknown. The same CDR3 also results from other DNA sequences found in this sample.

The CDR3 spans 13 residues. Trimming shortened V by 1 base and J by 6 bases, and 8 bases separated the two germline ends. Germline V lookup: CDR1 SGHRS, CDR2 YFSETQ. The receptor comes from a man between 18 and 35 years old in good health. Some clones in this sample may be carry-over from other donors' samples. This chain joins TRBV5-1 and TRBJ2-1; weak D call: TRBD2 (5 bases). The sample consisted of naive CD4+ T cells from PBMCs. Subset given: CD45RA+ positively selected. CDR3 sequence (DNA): TGCGCCAGCAGCTTGTTAGGGAGCAATGAGCAGTTCTTC. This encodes CASSLLGSNEQFF. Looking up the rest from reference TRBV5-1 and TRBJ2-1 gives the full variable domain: KAGVTQTPRYLIKTRGQQVTLSCSPISGHRSVSWYQQTPGQGLQFLFEYFSETQRNKGNFPGRFSGRQFSNSRSEMNVSTLELGDSALYLCASSLLGSNEQFFGPGTRLTVL.